This passage covers 29 T cell receptor beta chains from one sample sequenced in a study of blood T cell repertoires in COVID-19. The protocol was immunoSEQ multiplex PCR, while the TCRdb copy is restricted to in-frame clones and leaves out a portion. The sample includes about 260,000 clones, just under 85% of them seen just once. Input material: peripheral blood. The receptors originated from an elderly woman with acute or convalescent COVID-19.

CDR3 DNA: TGTGCCAGTAGTGATCGACCGGGACAGGGAAACTATGGCTACACCTTC. Amino acids: CASSDRPGQGNYGYTF. This chain joins TRBV19 and TRBJ1-2, with TRBD1 identical over 9 bases. Germline lookup yields CDR1 LNHDA and CDR2 SQIVND (reference sequence). There are 16 residues in the CDR3. After removal of 5 bases from V and 2 bases from J, the junction contained 9 bases not matched to a gene.

This chain uses TRBV25-1 with TRBJ1-4; no reliable D call. Germline CDR1 MGHDK, CDR2 SYGVNS. CDR3 length: 13 amino acids. V lost 4 bases and J lost 8, with 11 bases in between. DNA of the CDR3: TGTGCCAGCAGTGCCGGGGTGGGGGAAAAACTGTTTTTT. Its translation is CASSAGVGEKLFF.

The rearrangement uses TRBV18 and TRBJ1-6; 8 bases map to TRBD1. This CDR3 has 19 amino acids. The germline V gene encodes CDR1 KGHSH and CDR2 LQKENI. The junction had 10 bases not matched to a gene; V was cut back by 3 bases and J by 0 bases. The CDR3 reads CASSPRQGTESSYNSPLHF. CDR3 nucleotides: TGTGCCAGCTCACCGCGACAGGGGACTGAGAGCTCCTATAATTCACCCCTCCACTTT. The complete variable domain, with remaining parts taken from reference TRBV18 and TRBJ1-6, reads NAGVMQNPRHLVRRRGQEARLRCSPMKGHSHVYWYRQLPEEGLKFMVYLQKENIIDESGMPKERFSAEFPKEGPSILRIQQVVRGDSAAYFCASSPRQGTESSYNSPLHFGNGTRLTVT.

This clone came up once. The chain is built from TRBV18 and TRBJ1-2; D ambiguous. This CDR3 has 12 amino acids. Trimming removed 2 bases from V and 7 bases from J, with 8 bases in between. The germline V gene has CDR1 KGHSH and CDR2 LQKENI. CDR3 amino acids: CASSPVLSGYTF. CDR3 in DNA: TGTGCCAGCTCACCAGTTCTGTCTGGCTACACCTTC. The whole variable domain, filled in from reference TRBV18 and TRBJ1-2, reads NAGVMQNPRHLVRRRGQEARLRCSPMKGHSHVYWYRQLPEEGLKFMVYLQKENIIDESGMPKERFSAEFPKEGPSILRIQQVVRGDSAAYFCASSPVLSGYTFGSGTRLTVV.

The V call is TRBV6-5, the J call TRBJ1-1; D perhaps matches TRBD1 (5 bases). The CDR3 runs to 15 residues. V was pared by 6 bases and J by 4 bases, with 18 bases between. In germline, CDR1 is MNHEY, CDR2 SVGAGI. The DNA of the CDR3 is TGTGCCAGCAGCGCCAGGGACTCACGGGGCACTGAAGCTTTCTTT. Its protein is CASSARDSRGTEAFF.

J is TRBJ2-3 and V is TRBV7-2; 7 bases align to TRBD1. Germline CDR1 SGHTA, CDR2 FQGNSA. This CDR3 is built from 17 residues. The J segment lost 2 bases and the V segment lost 2 bases, leaving 10 bases of the junction unmatched. As DNA, the CDR3 is TGTGCCAGCAGCTTAAACCCGACAGGGCCATACACAGATACGCAGTATTTT. It specifies CASSLNPTGPYTDTQYF.

The chain combines TRBV29-1 with TRBJ2-1; D possibly corresponds to TRBD2 (6 bases). CDR1 and CDR2 from the germline V gene are SQVTM and ANQGSEA. The V end was cut by 7 bases, the J end by 0 bases, with 10 bases between. The CDR3 length is 13 residues. Here the CDR3 DNA reads TGCAGCGGTCGGGGGAACTCCTACAATGAGCAGTTCTTC. This gives the protein CSGRGNSYNEQFF.

The chain combines TRBV6-2 or TRBV6-3 with TRBJ1-1; D is perhaps TRBD1 (5 bases). Germline CDR1 is MNHEY and CDR2 is SVGEGT. This CDR3 comprises 15 residues. V was shortened by 2 bases and J by 1 base, with 11 bases between the two germline ends. CDR3 amino acids: CASSYHSGWNTEAFF. The CDR3, as DNA: TGTGCCAGCAGTTACCACTCAGGGTGGAACACTGAAGCTTTCTTT.

The rearrangement uses TRBV14 and TRBJ2-1, with 14 bases lining up with TRBD2. The germline V gene encodes CDR1 SGHDN and CDR2 FVKESK. Trimming at V came to 1 base and at J to 9 bases, leaving 11 bases not matched to a gene. The CDR3 consists of 18 residues. The CDR3 spells CASSQGSKTSGRASEQFF. The CDR3 DNA sequence: TGTGCCAGCAGCCAAGGAAGTAAGACTAGCGGGAGGGCAAGTGAGCAGTTCTTC.

V gene TRBV29-1 combines with J gene TRBJ2-1; 7 bases are a match to TRBD1. The CDR3 has 15 residues. V lost 6 bases, J lost 7 bases, and 15 bases stayed unmatched. CDR1 is SQVTM and CDR2 is ANQGSEA in the germline V gene. The CDR3 protein is CSVPGQSAKGNEQFF. The CDR3 region has the DNA TGCAGCGTGCCGGGACAGAGCGCTAAAGGGAATGAGCAGTTCTTC.

This clone was recorded only once. The chain has TRBV7-6 and TRBJ2-7, with 11 positions matching TRBD2. The CDR3 totals 17 residues. V lost 5 bases to trimming and J lost 2 bases; unmatched junction nucleotides: 11. Per germline, CDR1 SGHVS and CDR2 FNYEAQ. CDR3 sequence: CASSLSSGLAAPYEQYF. CDR3 sequence (DNA): TGTGCCAGCAGCCTAAGCTCGGGACTAGCGGCCCCCTACGAGCAGTACTTC.

A few counts support this clone. The chain couples TRBV3-1 (or the pseudogene TRBV3-2) to TRBJ1-4; 9 bases agree with TRBD1. Germline CDR1 LGHDT, CDR2 YNNKEL (reference sequence). V lost 4 bases and J lost 4; bases outside the gene matches: 7. The CDR3 runs to 16 residues. CDR3 amino acids: CASSLRQGVFNEKLFF. DNA of the CDR3: TGTGCCAGCAGCCTACGACAGGGGGTCTTTAATGAAAAACTGTTTTTT.

The chain links TRBV5-1 to TRBJ1-4; 9 bases align to TRBD1. Germline trimming cut 4 bases from V and 8 bases from J; bases unmatched to any gene: 6. This CDR3 comprises 14 residues. Germline V gives CDR1 SGHRS, CDR2 YFSETQ. The CDR3 coding sequence is TGCGCCAGCAGCCCACAGGGGGCGCGGGAAAAACTGTTTTTT. Its protein product is CASSPQGAREKLFF.

V is TRBV7-3 and J is TRBJ2-7, with 9 bases matching TRBD2. This CDR3 has 16 amino acids. Germline V CDR1 and CDR2: SGHTA, FQGTGA. V was pared by 6 bases and J by 2 bases, with 11 bases of the junction left unmatched. The chain's CDR3 is CASRNTGTSRPYEQYF. CDR3 in DNA: TGTGCCAGCAGGAATACCGGGACTAGCCGCCCCTACGAGCAGTACTTC. The variable domain in full, with the rest retrieved from reference TRBV7-3 and TRBJ2-7, is GAGVSQTPSNKVTEKGKYVELRCDPISGHTALYWYRQSLGQGPEFLIYFQGTGAADDSGLPNDRFFAVRPEGSVSTLKIQRTERGDSAVYLCASRNTGTSRPYEQYFGPGTRLTVT.

This clone was picked up one time. The rearrangement joins TRBV2 to TRBJ1-5; 8 nucleotides agree with TRBD1. Germline V CDR1 and CDR2: SNHLY, FYNNEI. With V trimmed by 4 bases and J by 7 bases, 6 bases remained unmatched. This CDR3 contains 14 residues. The CDR3 sequence: CASSGQGLRQPQHF. In DNA, the CDR3 is TGTGCCAGCAGTGGACAGGGGTTAAGGCAGCCCCAGCATTTT.

This clone has a handful of counts. The genes are TRBV7-2 and TRBJ1-1, with 7 nucleotides matching TRBD1. The CDR3 sequence is 14 residues long. The V and J ends lost 5 bases and 4 bases, in that order; junction bases with no gene match: 7. In germline, CDR1 is SGHTA, CDR2 FQGNSA. The CDR3 sequence is CASSPQQGITEAFF. The CDR3 DNA reads as TGTGCCAGCAGCCCCCAACAGGGGATCACTGAAGCTTTCTTT.

V and J are TRBV4-2 and TRBJ2-5; 9 bases are shared with TRBD2. V gave up 0 bases and J gave up 1 base; unmatched junction bases: 6. The CDR3 has 17 residues. Germline V lookup: CDR1 LGHNA, CDR2 YNFKEQ. The CDR3 nucleotides read TGTGCCAGCAGCCAAGATCGAGCGGGGGGTTCCCAAGAGACCCAGTACTTC. It translates to CASSQDRAGGSQETQYF.

This chain links TRBV7-3 with TRBJ1-2; D is ambiguous. CDR1 and CDR2 from the germline V gene are SGHTA and FQGTGA. Deletions cut 5 bases from V and 8 bases from J, with 15 bases between. The CDR3 extends over 13 amino acids. The CDR3 DNA reads as TGTGCCAGCAGCCCAGGAGGTGGCAGCGGCTACACCTTC. Encoded protein: CASSPGGGSGYTF.

This clone has just a few counts. V is TRBV15 and J is TRBJ1-5; D is ambiguous. This CDR3 has 16 residues. The V end lost 1 base, the J end lost 1 base, and 11 bases lay between the germline ends. Germline V gene sequence: CDR1 LNHNV, CDR2 YYDKDF (reference sequence). The CDR3 protein is CATSRGGGSSNQPQHF. CDR3 nucleotides: TGTGCCACCAGCAGAGGGGGAGGTTCGAGCAATCAGCCCCAGCATTTT.

The rearrangement links TRBV18 to TRBJ2-3; D uncertain. V was trimmed by 6 bases and J by 5 bases, leaving 6 bases between them. The CDR3 consists of 11 residues. Germline CDR1 is KGHSH and CDR2 is LQKENI. CDR3 loop: CASSVQDTQYF. CDR3 DNA sequence: TGTGCCAGCTCTGTCCAAGATACGCAGTATTTT.

V is TRBV7-9 and J is TRBJ2-7; D not certain. CDR3 length equals 13 residues. Trimming took off 5 bases at V and 7 bases at J, with 15 bases between the two ends. CDR1 and CDR2 from the germline V gene are SEHNR and FQNEAQ (reference sequence). The CDR3 is CASSTQTRVEQYF. CDR3 nucleotide sequence: TGTGCCAGCAGCACTCAAACCCGTGTGGAGCAGTACTTC.

J is TRBJ1-1 and V is TRBV5-1; the match to TRBD1 covers 7 bases. This CDR3 is 14 amino acids long. Germline CDR1 and CDR2: SGHRS and YFSETQ. The trim removed 4 bases at V and 1 base at J, leaving 4 bases unmatched. The chain's CDR3 is CASSTGTANTEAFF. CDR3 sequence (DNA): TGCGCCAGCAGCACCGGGACAGCGAACACTGAAGCTTTCTTT.

The chain links TRBV9 to TRBJ2-5; 7 positions agree with TRBD2. The CDR3 consists of 13 residues. V lost 5 bases and J lost 3; bases outside the gene matches: 4. Germline V gene data show CDR1 as SGDLS and CDR2 as YYNGEE. This CDR3 is CASSVRGEETQYF. CDR3 DNA sequence: TGTGCCAGCAGTGTCCGGGGGGAAGAGACCCAGTACTTC.

The gene calls are TRBV7-9 and TRBJ2-2; D remains unclear. CDR3 length: 13 residues. Looked up from germline, CDR1 is SEHNR and CDR2 is FQNEAQ (reference sequence). The ends were cut back, 6 bases at V and 1 base at J, with 6 bases in the middle. This chain's CDR3 is CASSTGNTGELFF. For the CDR3, the DNA is TGTGCCAGCAGTACCGGGAACACCGGGGAGCTGTTTTTT.

This clone was seen a single time. The DNA for the CDR3 is TGTGCCAGCTCACTCGATCGGCCGGGACTAGCGGGAGGAGAGACCCAGTACTTC. It codes for CASSLDRPGLAGGETQYF. The chain combines TRBV18 with TRBJ2-5; 15 bases are shared with TRBD2. Germline trimming cut 4 bases from V and 4 bases from J; bases unmatched to any gene: 10. The CDR3 sequence is 18 residues long. In germline, CDR1 is KGHSH, CDR2 LQKENI.

This sequence joins TRBV9 and TRBJ2-3; 7 bases line up with TRBD2. Germline trimming cut 4 bases from V and 3 bases from J; bases unmatched to any gene: 11. The germline V gene has CDR1 SGDLS and CDR2 YYNGEE. The CDR3 contains 16 residues. The CDR3 loop is CASSPTPGGSTDTQYF. The CDR3 DNA reads TGTGCCAGCAGCCCCACCCCAGGCGGGAGTACAGATACGCAGTATTTT. The full variable domain, rest sourced from reference TRBV9 and TRBJ2-3, is DSGVTQTPKHLITATGQRVTLRCSPRSGDLSVYWYQQSLDQGLQFLIQYYNGEERAKGNILERFSAQQFPDLHSELNLSSLELGDSALYFCASSPTPGGSTDTQYFGPGTRLTVL.

The chain combines TRBV6-5 with TRBJ1-1; D is unclear. With 1 base removed from V and 5 bases from J, the gap between germline ends came to 11 bases. This CDR3 region has 14 residues. Germline V gives CDR1 MNHEY, CDR2 SVGAGI. The CDR3 reads CASSYLAQMTEAFF. DNA of the CDR3: TGTGCCAGCAGTTACTTGGCCCAGATGACTGAAGCTTTCTTT.

The chain has TRBV19 and TRBJ1-1; TRBD1 agrees at 8 bases. After removal of 5 bases from V and 1 base from J, the junction contained 3 bases not matched to a gene. The germline gives CDR1 LNHDA, CDR2 SQIVND (reference sequence). There are 14 residues in the CDR3. The CDR3 nucleotides are TGTGCCAGTAGTCGACAGGGGTCGAACACTGAAGCTTTCTTT. Translated: CASSRQGSNTEAFF.

The chain recombines TRBV4-3 with TRBJ2-2; 9 bases align to TRBD2. This CDR3 contains 15 residues. The germline CDR1 and CDR2 sequences are LGHNA and YSLEER. V trimming: 4 bases; J trimming: 3 bases; junction bases outside the gene matches: 3. The CDR3 sequence is CASSRLAGDTGELFF. The CDR3 nucleotides are TGCGCCAGCAGCCGGTTAGCGGGAGACACCGGGGAGCTGTTTTTT.